This T cell receptor beta chain was sequenced in a study of response to subunit inactivated influenza vaccine. Study-wide results and caveats: Few additional T cells are recruited per seasonal influenza vaccination, authors suggested.

This CDR3 has 15 residues. The germline V gene encodes CDR1 MNHEY and CDR2 SVGAGI. Deletions cut 3 bases from V and 0 bases from J, with 9 bases between. Each CDR3 protein gets one entry after TCRdb re-called the RT-PCR reads with MiXCR. The sample consists of hundreds of thousands of distinct CDR3 sequences, approximately 12% of them appearing once. This clonotype has a handful of counts. The antigen remains undetermined. This sequence joins TRBV6-5 and TRBJ2-1; D is ambiguous. The TCR comes from a man aged 45-60 years who received an inactivated influenza vaccine. Sequencing used PBMCs from blood, obtained 40 to 50 days after vaccination. The CDR3 region has the DNA TGTGCCAGCAGTTATTCGACGGACTCCTACAATGAGCAGTTCTTC. As protein: CASSYSTDSYNEQFF.